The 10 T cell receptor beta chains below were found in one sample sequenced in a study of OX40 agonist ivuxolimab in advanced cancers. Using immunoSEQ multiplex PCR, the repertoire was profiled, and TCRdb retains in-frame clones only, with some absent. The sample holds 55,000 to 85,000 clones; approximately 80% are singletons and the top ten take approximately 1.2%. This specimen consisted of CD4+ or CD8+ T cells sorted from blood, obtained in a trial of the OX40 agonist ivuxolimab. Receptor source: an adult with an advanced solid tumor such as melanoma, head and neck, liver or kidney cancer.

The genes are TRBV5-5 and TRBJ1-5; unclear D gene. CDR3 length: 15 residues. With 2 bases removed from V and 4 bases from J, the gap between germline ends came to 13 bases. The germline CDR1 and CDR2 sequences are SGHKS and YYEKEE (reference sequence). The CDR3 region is CASSLSLGKNQPQHF. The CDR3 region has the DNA TGTGCCAGCAGCTTAAGTTTGGGGAAAAATCAGCCCCAGCATTTT.

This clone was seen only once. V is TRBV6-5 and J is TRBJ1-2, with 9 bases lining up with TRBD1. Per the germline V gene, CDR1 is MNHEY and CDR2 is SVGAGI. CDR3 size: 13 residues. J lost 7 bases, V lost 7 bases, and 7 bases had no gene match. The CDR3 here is CASTQQGAGGYTF. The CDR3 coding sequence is TGTGCCAGCACCCAACAGGGGGCGGGTGGCTACACCTTC.

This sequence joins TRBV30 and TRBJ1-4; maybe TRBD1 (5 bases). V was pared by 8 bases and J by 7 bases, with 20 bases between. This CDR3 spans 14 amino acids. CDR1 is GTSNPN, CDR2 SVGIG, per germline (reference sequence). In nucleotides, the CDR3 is TGTGCCCTTGTTGCGGGGGAGGTGGGTGAAAAACTGTTTTTT. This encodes CALVAGEVGEKLFF.

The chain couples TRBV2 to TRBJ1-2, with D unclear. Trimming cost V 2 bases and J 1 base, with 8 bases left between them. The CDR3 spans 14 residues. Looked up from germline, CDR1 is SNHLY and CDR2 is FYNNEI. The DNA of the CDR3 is TGTGCCAGCAGTGAAAAGGGTATTAACTATGGCTACACCTTC. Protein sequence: CASSEKGINYGYTF.

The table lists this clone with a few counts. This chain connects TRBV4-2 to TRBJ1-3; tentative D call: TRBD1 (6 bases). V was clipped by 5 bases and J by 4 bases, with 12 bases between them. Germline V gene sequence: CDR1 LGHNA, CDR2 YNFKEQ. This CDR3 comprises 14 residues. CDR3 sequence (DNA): TGTGCCAGCAGCACGACTGACAGGGGAAACACCATATATTTT. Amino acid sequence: CASSTTDRGNTIYF.

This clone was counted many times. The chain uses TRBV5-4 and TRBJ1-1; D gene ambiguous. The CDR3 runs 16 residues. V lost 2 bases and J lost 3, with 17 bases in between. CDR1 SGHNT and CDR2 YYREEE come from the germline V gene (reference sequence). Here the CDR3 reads CASSFGPSRRDTEAFF. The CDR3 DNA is TGTGCCAGCAGCTTTGGGCCCTCTAGGAGGGACACTGAAGCTTTCTTT.

CDR3: CASSVSGANTGELFF. CDR3 DNA sequence: TGTGCCAGCAGCGTCAGCGGGGCGAACACCGGGGAGCTGTTTTTT. The chain is built from TRBV9 and TRBJ2-2; 7 bases are a match to TRBD2. This CDR3 is built from 15 residues. Germline CDR1 is SGDLS and CDR2 is YYNGEE. With V trimmed by 2 bases and J by 0 bases, 1 base remained unmatched.

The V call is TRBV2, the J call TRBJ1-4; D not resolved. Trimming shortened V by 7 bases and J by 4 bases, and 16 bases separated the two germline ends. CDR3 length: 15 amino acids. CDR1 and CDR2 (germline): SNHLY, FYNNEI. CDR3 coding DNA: TGTGCCAGCAAGCTCGACCGTTGGGGTAATGAAAAACTGTTTTTT. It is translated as CASKLDRWGNEKLFF.

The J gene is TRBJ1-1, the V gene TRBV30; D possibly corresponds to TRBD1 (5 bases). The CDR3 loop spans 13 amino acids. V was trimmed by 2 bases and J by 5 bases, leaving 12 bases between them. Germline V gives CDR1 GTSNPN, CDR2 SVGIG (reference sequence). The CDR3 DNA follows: TGTGCCTGGAGTTTGGATGGGGGGACTGAAGCTTTCTTT. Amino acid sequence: CAWSLDGGTEAFF.

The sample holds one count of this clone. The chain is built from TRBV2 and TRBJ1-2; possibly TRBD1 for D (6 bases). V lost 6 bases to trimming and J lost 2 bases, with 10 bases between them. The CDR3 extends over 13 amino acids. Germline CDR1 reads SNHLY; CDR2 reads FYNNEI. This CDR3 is CASRYTGNYGYTF. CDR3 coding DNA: TGTGCCAGCAGATATACAGGGAACTATGGCTACACCTTC.